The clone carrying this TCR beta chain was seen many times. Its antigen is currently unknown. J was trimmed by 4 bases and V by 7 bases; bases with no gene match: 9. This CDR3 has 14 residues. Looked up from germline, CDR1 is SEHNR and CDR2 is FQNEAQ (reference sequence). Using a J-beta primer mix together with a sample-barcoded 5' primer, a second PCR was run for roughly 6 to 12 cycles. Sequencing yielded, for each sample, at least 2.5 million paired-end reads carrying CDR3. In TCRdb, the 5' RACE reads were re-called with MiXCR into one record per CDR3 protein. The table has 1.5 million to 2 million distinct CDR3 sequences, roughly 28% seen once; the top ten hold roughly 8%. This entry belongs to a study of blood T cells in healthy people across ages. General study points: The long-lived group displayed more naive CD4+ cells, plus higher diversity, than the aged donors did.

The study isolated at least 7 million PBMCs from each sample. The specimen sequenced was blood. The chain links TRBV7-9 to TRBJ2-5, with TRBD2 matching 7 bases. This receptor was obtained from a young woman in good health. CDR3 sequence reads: CASTPGGSGETQYF. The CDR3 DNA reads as TGTGCCAGCACCCCGGGCGGGAGCGGAGAGACCCAGTACTTC.